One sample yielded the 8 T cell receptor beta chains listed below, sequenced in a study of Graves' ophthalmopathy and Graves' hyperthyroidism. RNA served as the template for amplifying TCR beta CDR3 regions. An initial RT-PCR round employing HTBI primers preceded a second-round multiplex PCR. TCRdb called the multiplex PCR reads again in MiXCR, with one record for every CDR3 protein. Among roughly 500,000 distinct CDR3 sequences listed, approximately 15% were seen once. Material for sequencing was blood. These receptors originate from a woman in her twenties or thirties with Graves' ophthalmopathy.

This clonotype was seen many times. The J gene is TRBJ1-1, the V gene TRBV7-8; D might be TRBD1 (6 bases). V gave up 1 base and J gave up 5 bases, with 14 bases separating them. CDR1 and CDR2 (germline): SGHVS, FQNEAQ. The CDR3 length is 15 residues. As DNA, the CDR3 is TGTGCCAGCAGCTTAGAGGAATGGGGGGCAACTGAAGCTTTCTTT. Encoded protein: CASSLEEWGATEAFF.

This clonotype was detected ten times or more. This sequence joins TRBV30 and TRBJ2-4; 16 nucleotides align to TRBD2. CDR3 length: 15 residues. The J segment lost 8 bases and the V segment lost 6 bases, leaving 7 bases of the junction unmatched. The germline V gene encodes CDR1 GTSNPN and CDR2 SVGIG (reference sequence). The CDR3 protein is CACGTSGRAWDIQYF. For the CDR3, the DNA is TGTGCCTGCGGGACTAGCGGGAGGGCCTGGGACATTCAGTACTTC.

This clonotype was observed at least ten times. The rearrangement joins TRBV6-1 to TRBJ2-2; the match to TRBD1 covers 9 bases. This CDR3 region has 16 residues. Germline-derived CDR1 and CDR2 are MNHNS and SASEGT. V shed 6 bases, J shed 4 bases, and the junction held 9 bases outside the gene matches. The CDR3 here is CASRRRGTGTTGELFF. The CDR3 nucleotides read TGTGCCAGCAGGCGCAGGGGGACAGGGACCACCGGGGAGCTGTTTTTT.

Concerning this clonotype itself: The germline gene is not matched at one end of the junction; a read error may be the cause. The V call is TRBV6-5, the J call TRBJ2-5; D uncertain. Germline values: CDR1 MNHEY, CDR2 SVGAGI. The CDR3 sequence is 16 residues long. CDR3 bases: TGTGCCAGCAGTTACTCCGCCACCTCCTTGCAAGAGACCAAGTACTTC. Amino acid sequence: CASSYSATSLQETKYF.

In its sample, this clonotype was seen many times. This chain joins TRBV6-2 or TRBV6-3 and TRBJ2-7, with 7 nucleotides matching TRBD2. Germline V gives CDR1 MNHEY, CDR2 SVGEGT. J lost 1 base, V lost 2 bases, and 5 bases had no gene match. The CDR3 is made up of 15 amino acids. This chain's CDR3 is CASSYGAGASYEQYF. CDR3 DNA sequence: TGTGCCAGCAGTTACGGGGCGGGAGCGTCCTACGAGCAGTACTTC.

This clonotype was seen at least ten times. In nucleotides, the CDR3 is TGTGCCAGCGTTGCTCTCCTAAACACCGGGGAGCTGTTTTTT. It codes for CASVALLNTGELFF. This rearrangement joins TRBV6-5 to TRBJ2-2; the D is unclear. V was trimmed by 8 bases and J by 2 bases, leaving 12 bases between them. Germline values: CDR1 MNHEY, CDR2 SVGAGI. The CDR3 has 14 amino acids.

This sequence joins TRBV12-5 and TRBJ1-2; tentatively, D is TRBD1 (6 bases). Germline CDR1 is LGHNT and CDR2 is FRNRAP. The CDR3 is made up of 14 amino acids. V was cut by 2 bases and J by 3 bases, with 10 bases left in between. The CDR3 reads CASGLYGGDYGYTF. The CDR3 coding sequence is TGTGCTAGTGGTTTGTACGGGGGCGACTATGGCTACACCTTC.

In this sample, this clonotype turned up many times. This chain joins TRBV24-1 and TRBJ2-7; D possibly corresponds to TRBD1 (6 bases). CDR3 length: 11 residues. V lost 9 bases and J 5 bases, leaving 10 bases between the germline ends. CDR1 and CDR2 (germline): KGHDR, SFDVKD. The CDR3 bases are TGTGCCACCTCAGGGGACCACGAGCAGTACTTC. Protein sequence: CATSGDHEQYF.